Listed below are T cell receptor beta chains from one sample, sequenced in a study of cytomegalovirus exposure and HLA in healthy donors. The table came from immunoSEQ multiplex PCR; TCRdb's copy has only in-frame clones and leaves some out. This table holds around 300,000 clones, 70% to 90% found once. Material: PBMCs. These receptors came from a man aged 25 to 45 in good health and CMV-seronegative. Both conserved end residues are part of each CDR3. The D gene is left open where the match is weak. Not all rows give a size; the values are once, few, many and, for expanded clones, a class.

clone size: NA; J gene: TRBJ2-3; D gene: TRBD1; CDR3 length: 16; V gene: TRBV5-1; CDR3 DNA: TGCGCCAGCAGCTCCGGACAGGGCGCGAGCACAGATACGCAGTATTTT; CDR3 protein: CASSSGQGASTDTQYF
clone size: once; J gene: TRBJ2-1; D gene: TRBD2; CDR3 length: 15; V gene: TRBV4-1; CDR3 DNA: TGCGCCAGCAGCCAAACGAGGCGGGGGGGCAATGAGCAGTTCTTC; CDR3 protein: CASSQTRRGGNEQFF
clone size: NA; J gene: TRBJ1-1; D gene: TRBD1; CDR3 length: 15; V gene: TRBV2; CDR3 DNA: TGTGCCAGCCAGCACAGGGGGGTAATGAACACTGAAGCTTTCTTT; CDR3 protein: CASQHRGVMNTEAFF
clone size: NA; J gene: TRBJ2-7; D gene: NA; CDR3 length: 13; V gene: TRBV7-9; CDR3 DNA: TGTGCCAGCACCTTAGGTTATCCTTACGAGCAGTACTTC; CDR3 protein: CASTLGYPYEQYF
clone size: NA; J gene: TRBJ2-1; D gene: NA; CDR3 length: 15; V gene: TRBV29-1; CDR3 DNA: TGCAGCTACAGACCGGGGGGCGACCGGGAAGGTGAGCAGTTCTTC; CDR3 protein: CSYRPGGDREGEQFF
clone size: NA; J gene: TRBJ2-7; D gene: NA; CDR3 length: 16; V gene: TRBV5-5; CDR3 DNA: TGTGCCAGCAGCTGGTCCGAGGTCTTCTTGGCCTACGAGCAGTACTTC; CDR3 protein: CASSWSEVFLAYEQYF
clone size: once; J gene: TRBJ2-7; D gene: TRBD1; CDR3 length: 14; V gene: TRBV9; CDR3 DNA: TGTGCCAGCAGTGCCGGGACAGCCGTCTACGAGCAGTACTTC; CDR3 protein: CASSAGTAVYEQYF
clone size: once; J gene: TRBJ2-7; D gene: TRBD2; CDR3 length: 14; V gene: TRBV6-5; CDR3 DNA: TGTGCCAGCAGTTACGTGCGGGGGGGCACCGAGCAGTACTTC; CDR3 protein: CASSYVRGGTEQYF
clone size: NA; J gene: TRBJ2-7; D gene: TRBD1; CDR3 length: 14; V gene: TRBV11-3; CDR3 DNA: TGTGCCAGCAGCTCGGGACAGGGCCTTGACGAGCAGTACTTC; CDR3 protein: CASSSGQGLDEQYF
clone size: NA; J gene: TRBJ1-5; D gene: NA; CDR3 length: 13; V gene: TRBV6-1; CDR3 DNA: TGTGCCAGCAGTTATTTCCGGAATCAGCCCCAGCATTTT; CDR3 protein: CASSYFRNQPQHF
clone size: NA; J gene: TRBJ1-1; D gene: TRBD1; CDR3 length: 16; V gene: TRBV5-6; CDR3 DNA: TGTGCCAGCATGGAACCGGGACAGGGAATGAACACTGAAGCTTTCTTT; CDR3 protein: CASMEPGQGMNTEAFF
clone size: once; J gene: TRBJ1-3; D gene: TRBD1; CDR3 length: 18; V gene: TRBV30; CDR3 DNA: TGTGCCTGGAGGGGTGGACAGGGGGCGGCCGGGGCTGGAAACACCATATATTTT; CDR3 protein: CAWRGGQGAAGAGNTIYF
clone size: NA; J gene: TRBJ2-5; D gene: TRBD2; CDR3 length: 15; V gene: TRBV5-4; CDR3 DNA: TGTGCCAGCAGGCCGGGACTAGCGGGAGCAGAGACCCAGTACTTC; CDR3 protein: CASRPGLAGAETQYF
clone size: once; J gene: TRBJ2-5; D gene: TRBD2; CDR3 length: 10; V gene: TRBV2; CDR3 DNA: TGTGCCAGCAAGGGAGGGAAGCAGTACTTC; CDR3 protein: CASKGGKQYF
clone size: NA; J gene: TRBJ1-1; D gene: NA; CDR3 length: 16; V gene: TRBV4-3; CDR3 DNA: TGCGCCAGCAGCCAAGGTGCTCAGACAACACACACTGAAGCTTTCTTT; CDR3 protein: CASSQGAQTTHTEAFF
clone size: once; J gene: TRBJ1-5; D gene: TRBD1; CDR3 length: 16; V gene: TRBV7-2; CDR3 DNA: TGTGCCAGCAGCCCTCAGGGGGCGGTCGGCAATCAGCCCCAGCATTTT; CDR3 protein: CASSPQGAVGNQPQHF
clone size: NA; J gene: TRBJ2-5; D gene: TRBD1; CDR3 length: 12; V gene: TRBV6-5; CDR3 DNA: TGTGCCAGCAGCAGGGGGCCAGAGACCCAGTACTTC; CDR3 protein: CASSRGPETQYF
clone size: NA; J gene: TRBJ1-2; D gene: TRBD1; CDR3 length: 13; V gene: TRBV2; CDR3 DNA: TGTGCCAGCATTCCCGGGACAGCCTGGACTTACGCCTTC; CDR3 protein: CASIPGTAWTYAF
clone size: NA; J gene: TRBJ1-5; D gene: NA; CDR3 length: 15; V gene: TRBV19; CDR3 DNA: TGTGCCAGTAGTATCAGGACAAACGGCAATCAGCCCCAGCATTTT; CDR3 protein: CASSIRTNGNQPQHF
clone size: NA; J gene: TRBJ2-3; D gene: NA; CDR3 length: 15; V gene: TRBV7-2; CDR3 DNA: TGTGCCAGCAGCTTAGGAGGACAGTGGACAGATACGCAGTATTTT; CDR3 protein: CASSLGGQWTDTQYF
clone size: NA; J gene: TRBJ2-3; D gene: TRBD2; CDR3 length: 17; V gene: TRBV27; CDR3 DNA: TGTGCCAGCAGTTCCCTCCGGACGGGGGGGAACACAGATACGCAGTATTTT; CDR3 protein: CASSSLRTGGNTDTQYF
clone size: NA; J gene: TRBJ2-5; D gene: TRBD1; CDR3 length: 13; V gene: TRBV10-3; CDR3 DNA: TGTGCCATACAGGGGGACACCGGGGAGACCCAGTACTTC; CDR3 protein: CAIQGDTGETQYF
clone size: NA; J gene: TRBJ2-3; D gene: NA; CDR3 length: 12; V gene: TRBV2; CDR3 DNA: TGTGCCAGCAGTGAGGAGAGCCTCACGCAGTATTTT; CDR3 protein: CASSEESLTQYF
clone size: once; J gene: TRBJ2-7; D gene: NA; CDR3 length: 12; V gene: TRBV6-1; CDR3 DNA: TGTGCCAGCATACAGGGCTACTACGAGCAGTACTTC; CDR3 protein: CASIQGYYEQYF
clone size: NA; J gene: TRBJ2-2; D gene: NA; CDR3 length: 12; V gene: TRBV10-1; CDR3 DNA: TGCGCCAGCAGTGAGTTTTACGGGGAGCTGTTTTTT; CDR3 protein: CASSEFYGELFF
clone size: few; J gene: TRBJ1-2; D gene: TRBD1; CDR3 length: 13; V gene: TRBV27; CDR3 DNA: TGTGCCAGCAGTTTTGGGACAGCCTATGGCTACACCTTC; CDR3 protein: CASSFGTAYGYTF
clone size: NA; J gene: TRBJ2-2; D gene: TRBD2; CDR3 length: 16; V gene: TRBV7-2; CDR3 DNA: TGTGCCAGCAGCCGTAGCGGGGGGGCGAACACCGGGGAGCTGTTTTTT; CDR3 protein: CASSRSGGANTGELFF
clone size: NA; J gene: TRBJ2-3; D gene: TRBD2; CDR3 length: 18; V gene: TRBV30; CDR3 DNA: TGTGCCTGGAGTGTACGGAGGACTAGCGGGGGGTTCGCAGATACGCAGTATTTT; CDR3 protein: CAWSVRRTSGGFADTQYF
clone size: NA; J gene: TRBJ2-1; D gene: TRBD2; CDR3 length: 12; V gene: TRBV29-1; CDR3 DNA: TGCCTAGGGACTAGCGGGGGGGCAGAGCAGTTCTTC; CDR3 protein: CLGTSGGAEQFF
clone size: NA; J gene: TRBJ2-2; D gene: TRBD1; CDR3 length: 18; V gene: TRBV27; CDR3 DNA: TGTGCCAGCAGTCCGTATCCCCGGGACAGCCGTTACACCGGGGAGCTGTTTTTT; CDR3 protein: CASSPYPRDSRYTGELFF
clone size: NA; J gene: TRBJ2-1; D gene: NA; CDR3 length: 15; V gene: TRBV6-5; CDR3 DNA: TGTGCCAGCAGCCCCGACAGAAGCTCCTACAATGAGCAGTTCTTC; CDR3 protein: CASSPDRSSYNEQFF
clone size: NA; J gene: TRBJ2-7; D gene: TRBD1; CDR3 length: 15; V gene: TRBV5-1; CDR3 DNA: TGCGCCAGCAGCTTAAGGGACAGGGGATCCTACGAGCAGTACTTC; CDR3 protein: CASSLRDRGSYEQYF
clone size: once; J gene: TRBJ1-1; D gene: NA; CDR3 length: 13; V gene: TRBV18; CDR3 DNA: TGTGCCAGCTCACCGGGGCTGAACACTGAAGCTTTCTTT; CDR3 protein: CASSPGLNTEAFF
clone size: NA; J gene: TRBJ2-5; D gene: TRBD1; CDR3 length: 18; V gene: TRBV23-1; CDR3 DNA: TGCGCCAGCAGTCAACCCCCCTCCGGGACAGGGAAGCCAGAGACCCAGTACTTC; CDR3 protein: CASSQPPSGTGKPETQYF
clone size: NA; J gene: TRBJ2-5; D gene: NA; CDR3 length: 13; V gene: TRBV2; CDR3 DNA: TGTGCCAGCCACGGGGGGCAGTGGGAGACCCAGTACTTC; CDR3 protein: CASHGGQWETQYF
clone size: NA; J gene: TRBJ1-1; D gene: TRBD1; CDR3 length: 15; V gene: TRBV11-2; CDR3 DNA: TGTGCCAGCAGCTCGAACAGGGGTTGGGGCACTGAAGCTTTCTTT; CDR3 protein: CASSSNRGWGTEAFF
clone size: NA; J gene: TRBJ1-2; D gene: NA; CDR3 length: 13; V gene: TRBV7-2; CDR3 DNA: TGTGCCAGCAAAATGACAGGAAACTATGGCTACACCTTC; CDR3 protein: CASKMTGNYGYTF
clone size: NA; J gene: TRBJ1-4; D gene: TRBD1; CDR3 length: 16; V gene: TRBV7-2; CDR3 DNA: TGTGCCAGCAGCCGTAAGACAGGGCTCACTAATGAAAAACTGTTTTTT; CDR3 protein: CASSRKTGLTNEKLFF
clone size: NA; J gene: TRBJ1-4; D gene: NA; CDR3 length: 14; V gene: TRBV30; CDR3 DNA: TGTGCCTGGAGTACCGGGTTCAATTCTGAAAAACTGTTTTTT; CDR3 protein: CAWSTGFNSEKLFF
clone size: NA; J gene: TRBJ2-7; D gene: NA; CDR3 length: 13; V gene: TRBV30; CDR3 DNA: TGTGCCTGGAGTGTACGACGGGCCTACGAGCAGTACTTC; CDR3 protein: CAWSVRRAYEQYF
clone size: NA; J gene: TRBJ1-1; D gene: NA; CDR3 length: 12; V gene: TRBV6-5; CDR3 DNA: TGTGCCAGCAGCCTAAGGGGCACTGAAGCTTTCTTT; CDR3 protein: CASSLRGTEAFF
clone size: NA; J gene: TRBJ2-1; D gene: TRBD2; CDR3 length: 12; V gene: TRBV6-1; CDR3 DNA: TGTGCCAGCAGTGGGACTAGCGTTGAGCAGTTCTTC; CDR3 protein: CASSGTSVEQFF
clone size: NA; J gene: TRBJ1-1; D gene: TRBD1; CDR3 length: 16; V gene: TRBV7-9; CDR3 DNA: TGTGCCAGCAGCCCATTCACCGGGACAGGGGGAACTGAAGCTTTCTTT; CDR3 protein: CASSPFTGTGGTEAFF
clone size: NA; J gene: TRBJ2-7; D gene: TRBD2; CDR3 length: 17; V gene: TRBV7-2; CDR3 DNA: TGTGCCAGCAGCTTAGCAAGTACTAGCGGGAGGCCCTACGAGCAGTACTTC; CDR3 protein: CASSLASTSGRPYEQYF
clone size: NA; J gene: TRBJ1-2; D gene: NA; CDR3 length: 14; V gene: TRBV7-9; CDR3 DNA: TGTGCCAGCAGCTTAGCTAGTCAGGGCTATGGCTACACCTTC; CDR3 protein: CASSLASQGYGYTF
clone size: NA; J gene: TRBJ1-2; D gene: TRBD1; CDR3 length: 15; V gene: TRBV19; CDR3 DNA: TGTGCCAGTAGTATCACGTCGGGACAGGGCTATGGCTACACCTTC; CDR3 protein: CASSITSGQGYGYTF
clone size: NA; J gene: TRBJ1-4; D gene: NA; CDR3 length: 15; V gene: TRBV7-9; CDR3 DNA: TGTGCCAGCAGCTTACCGCAGGGGCTTAATGAAAAACTGTTTTTT; CDR3 protein: CASSLPQGLNEKLFF
clone size: once; J gene: TRBJ2-5; D gene: NA; CDR3 length: 14; V gene: TRBV28; CDR3 DNA: TGTGCCAGCAGACCCGACGGCGGGCAAGAGACCCAGTACTTC; CDR3 protein: CASRPDGGQETQYF
clone size: NA; J gene: TRBJ2-3; D gene: TRBD2; CDR3 length: 16; V gene: TRBV4-3; CDR3 DNA: TGCGCCAGCAGCCAAGGGACTAGCGGGGGAACAGATACGCAGTATTTT; CDR3 protein: CASSQGTSGGTDTQYF
clone size: NA; J gene: TRBJ1-1; D gene: NA; CDR3 length: 18; V gene: TRBV15; CDR3 DNA: TGTGCCACCAGCAGAGAACAGTTTGGGACATCAATGAGCACTGAAGCTTTCTTT; CDR3 protein: CATSREQFGTSMSTEAFF
clone size: NA; J gene: TRBJ2-7; D gene: NA; CDR3 length: 15; V gene: TRBV4-3; CDR3 DNA: TGCGCCAGCAGCCAAGGGACAGCGGCGAATTACGAGCAGTACTTC; CDR3 protein: CASSQGTAANYEQYF
clone size: NA; J gene: TRBJ2-1; D gene: NA; CDR3 length: 13; V gene: TRBV9; CDR3 DNA: TGTGCCAGCAGCGTTGACTCCACCCCTGAGCAGTTCTTC; CDR3 protein: CASSVDSTPEQFF
clone size: few; J gene: TRBJ2-5; D gene: NA; CDR3 length: 17; V gene: TRBV14; CDR3 DNA: TGTGCCAGCAGCCAAGATGTGGCAGGGGCCTACCAAGAGACCCAGTACTTC; CDR3 protein: CASSQDVAGAYQETQYF
clone size: NA; J gene: TRBJ2-2; D gene: TRBD2; CDR3 length: 15; V gene: TRBV5-1; CDR3 DNA: TGCGCCAGCAGTCCTAGCGGGGGGGCCACCGGGGAGCTGTTTTTT; CDR3 protein: CASSPSGGATGELFF
clone size: NA; J gene: TRBJ2-7; D gene: TRBD1; CDR3 length: 14; V gene: TRBV29-1; CDR3 DNA: TGCAGCGTTGTTGACAGGGCGCTCTCCTACGAGCAGTACTTC; CDR3 protein: CSVVDRALSYEQYF
clone size: NA; J gene: TRBJ1-1; D gene: TRBD1; CDR3 length: 13; V gene: TRBV5-6; CDR3 DNA: TGTGCCAGCAATCAGGGGGTGGACACTGAAGCTTTCTTT; CDR3 protein: CASNQGVDTEAFF
clone size: NA; J gene: TRBJ1-1; D gene: NA; CDR3 length: 16; V gene: TRBV10-3; CDR3 DNA: TGTGCCATCAGTGATTCGCCTCGGACAGTGAACACTGAAGCTTTCTTT; CDR3 protein: CAISDSPRTVNTEAFF